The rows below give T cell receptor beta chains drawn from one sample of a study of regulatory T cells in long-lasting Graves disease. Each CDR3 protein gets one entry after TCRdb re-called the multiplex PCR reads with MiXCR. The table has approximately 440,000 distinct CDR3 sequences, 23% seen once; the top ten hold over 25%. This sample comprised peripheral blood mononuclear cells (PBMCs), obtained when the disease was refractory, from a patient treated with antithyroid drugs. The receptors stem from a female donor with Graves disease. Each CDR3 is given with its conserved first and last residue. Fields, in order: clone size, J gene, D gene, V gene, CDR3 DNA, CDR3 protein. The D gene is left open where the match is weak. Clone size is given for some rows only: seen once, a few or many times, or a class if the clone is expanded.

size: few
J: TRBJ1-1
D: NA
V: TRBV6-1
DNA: TGTGCCAGCAGCCCCGCCCCGACTGAAGCTTTCTTT
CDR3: CASSPAPTEAFF

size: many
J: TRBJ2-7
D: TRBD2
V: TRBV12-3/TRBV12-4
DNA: TGTGCCAGCAGTTTGAGCGGGGGTCCCTCCTACGAGCAGTACTTC
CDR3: CASSLSGGPSYEQYF

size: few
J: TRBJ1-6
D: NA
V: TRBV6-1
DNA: TGTGCCAGCAGTGAAAGGATAGGGGGTGCACCCCTCCACTTT
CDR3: CASSERIGGAPLHF

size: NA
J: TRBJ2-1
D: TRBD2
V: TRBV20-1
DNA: TGCAGTGCCTCTCCAACGACTAGCGGGAGCCTGAATGAGCAGTTCTTC
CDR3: CSASPTTSGSLNEQFF

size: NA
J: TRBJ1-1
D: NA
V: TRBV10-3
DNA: TGTGCCACCGCAAAGACAGGAGTGGAACTCACTGAAGCTTTCTTT
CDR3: CATAKTGVELTEAFF

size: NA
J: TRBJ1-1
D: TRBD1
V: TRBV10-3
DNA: TGTGCCATCACCGGGACAGCGAACACTGAAGCTTTCTTT
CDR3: CAITGTANTEAFF

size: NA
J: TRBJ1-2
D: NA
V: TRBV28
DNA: TGTGCCAGCACCCGGAACAGGGCGCTATTCTACACCTTC
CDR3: CASTRNRALFYTF

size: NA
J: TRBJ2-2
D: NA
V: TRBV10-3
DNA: TGTGCCATCAGTGATACAGGGAGTTGGGAGCTGTTTTTT
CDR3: CAISDTGSWELFF

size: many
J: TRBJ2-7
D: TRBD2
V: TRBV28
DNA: TGTGCCAGCAGACAAGCGGGAGGGCTATCCTACGAGCAGTACTTC
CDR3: CASRQAGGLSYEQYF

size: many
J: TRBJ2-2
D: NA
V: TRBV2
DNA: TGTGCCAGCAGTGGAGTGAGCGTTGGCACCGGGGAGCTGTTTTTT
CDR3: CASSGVSVGTGELFF

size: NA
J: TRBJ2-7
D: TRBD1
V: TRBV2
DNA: TGTGCCAGCAGTGAAGACGACAGGGGGCTCGACGAGCAGTACTTC
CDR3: CASSEDDRGLDEQYF

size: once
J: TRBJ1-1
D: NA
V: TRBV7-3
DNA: TGTGCCAGCAGCTTAGTCGGGAGGAGCACTGAAGCTTTCTTT
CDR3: CASSLVGRSTEAFF

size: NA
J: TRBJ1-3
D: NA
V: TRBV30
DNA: TGTGCCTGGAGTGTGGGCACCAGCTCTGGAAACACCATATATTTT
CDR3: CAWSVGTSSGNTIYF

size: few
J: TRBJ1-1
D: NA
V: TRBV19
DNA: TGTGCCAGTAGTATAGTACAGGGTCGGGTGAACACTGAAGCTTTCTTT
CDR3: CASSIVQGRVNTEAFF

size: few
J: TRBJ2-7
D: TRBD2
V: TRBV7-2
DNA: TGTGCCAGCAGCTTAACTAGCGGGAGCTGGTACGAGCAGTACTTC
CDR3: CASSLTSGSWYEQYF

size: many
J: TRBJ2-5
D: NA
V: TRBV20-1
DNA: TGCAGTGCTAGTGGGAGGTCAGGGGGGGAGCAAGAGACCCAGTACTTC
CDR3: CSASGRSGGEQETQYF

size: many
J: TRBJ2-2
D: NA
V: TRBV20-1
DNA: TGCAGTGCTAGAGAGGGAGTCGGGGAGCTGTTTTTT
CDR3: CSAREGVGELFF

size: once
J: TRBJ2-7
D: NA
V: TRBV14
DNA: TGTGCCAGCAGCCAAGATCCCAACAGGGTAGAAGACGAGCAGTACTTC
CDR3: CASSQDPNRVEDEQYF

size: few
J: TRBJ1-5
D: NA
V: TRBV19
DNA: TGTGCCAGTAGTATCGGGGGCGGAAGCAATCAGCCCCAGCATTTT
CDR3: CASSIGGGSNQPQHF

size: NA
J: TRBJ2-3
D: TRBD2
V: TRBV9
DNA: TGTGCCAGCAGCGAGGAAGGACTAGCGGGCCCAGATACGCAGTATTTT
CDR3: CASSEEGLAGPDTQYF

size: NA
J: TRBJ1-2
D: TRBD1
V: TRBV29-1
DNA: TGCAGCGCGTGGGACAGGGGAAACTATGGCTACACCTTC
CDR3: CSAWDRGNYGYTF

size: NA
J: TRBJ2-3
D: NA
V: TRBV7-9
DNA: TGTGCCAGCAGCCCCCCAGTCCCAGGGAACACCACTAATACGCAGTATTTT
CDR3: CASSPPVPGNTTNTQYF

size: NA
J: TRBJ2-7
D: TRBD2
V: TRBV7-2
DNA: TGTGCCAGCAGCCAACGCGTTCTAGCGGGAGGGGCAACCTACGAGCAGTACTTC
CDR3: CASSQRVLAGGATYEQYF

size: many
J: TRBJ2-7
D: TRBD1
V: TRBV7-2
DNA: TGTGCCAGCAGCTTAGAAGGCAGGACAGGGTTGTACGAGCAGTACTTC
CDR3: CASSLEGRTGLYEQYF

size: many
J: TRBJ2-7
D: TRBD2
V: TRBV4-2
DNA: TGTGCCAGCAGCCAACGCGGGACTAGCGGGAGCAACGAGCAGTACTTC
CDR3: CASSQRGTSGSNEQYF

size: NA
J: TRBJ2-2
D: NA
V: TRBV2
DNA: TGTGCCAGCAATATGGAACAAGGGGAGCTGTTTTTT
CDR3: CASNMEQGELFF

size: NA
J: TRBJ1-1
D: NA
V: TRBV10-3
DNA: TGTGCCATCAGTGAGTCAGAGGGTTTGAACACTGAAGCTTTCTTT
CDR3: CAISESEGLNTEAFF

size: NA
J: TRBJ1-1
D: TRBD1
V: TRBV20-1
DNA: TGCAGTGCTAGCTCTCCGGGACAGGGGGGAACTGAAGCTTTCTTT
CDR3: CSASSPGQGGTEAFF

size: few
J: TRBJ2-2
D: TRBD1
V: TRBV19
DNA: TGTGCCAGTAGTATAACAGGGGGGAACACCGGGGAGCTGTTTTTT
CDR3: CASSITGGNTGELFF

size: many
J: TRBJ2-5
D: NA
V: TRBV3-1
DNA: TGTGCCAGCAGCCAACTCACTAACATCCAAGAGACCCAGTACTTC
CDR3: CASSQLTNIQETQYF

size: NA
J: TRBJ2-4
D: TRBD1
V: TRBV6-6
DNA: TGTGCCAGCAGTTACTCGACAGGGAAAAACATTCAGTACTTC
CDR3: CASSYSTGKNIQYF

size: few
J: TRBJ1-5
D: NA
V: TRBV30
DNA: TGTGCCTGGAGCGAATCCCGTCCTCAGCCCCAGCATTTT
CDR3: CAWSESRPQPQHF

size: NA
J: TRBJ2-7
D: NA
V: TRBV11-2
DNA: TGTGCCAGCAGCACTCTTAGGGCTAGAGAATACGAGCAGTACTTC
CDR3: CASSTLRAREYEQYF

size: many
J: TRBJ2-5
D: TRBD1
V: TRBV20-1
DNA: TGCAGTGCTAGAGGGACAGGGTGGGAGACCCAGTACTTC
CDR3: CSARGTGWETQYF

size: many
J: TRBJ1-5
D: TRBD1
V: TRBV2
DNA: TGTGCCAGCAGCACCACGACAGGGGACCAGCCCCAGCATTTT
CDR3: CASSTTTGDQPQHF

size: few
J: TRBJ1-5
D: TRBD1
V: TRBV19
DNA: TGTGCCAGTAAGGACAGGGGGAGTGCGAGCAATCAGCCCCAGCATTTT
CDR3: CASKDRGSASNQPQHF

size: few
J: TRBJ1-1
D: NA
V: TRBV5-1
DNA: TGCGCCAGCAGCTTGCAGGGACATTCTGAAGCTTTCTTT
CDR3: CASSLQGHSEAFF

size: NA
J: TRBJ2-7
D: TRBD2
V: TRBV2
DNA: TGTGCCAGTAGGACTAGCGGGAGAAACCGCGAGCAGTACTTC
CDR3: CASRTSGRNREQYF

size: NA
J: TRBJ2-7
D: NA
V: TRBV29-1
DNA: TGCAGCGTCGGGGGGGGTACAGGGGGCCCTGGCGAGCAGTACTTC
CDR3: CSVGGGTGGPGEQYF

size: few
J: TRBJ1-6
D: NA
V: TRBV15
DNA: TGTGCCACCAGCAGAGATCGTTCACCCCTCCACTTT
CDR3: CATSRDRSPLHF

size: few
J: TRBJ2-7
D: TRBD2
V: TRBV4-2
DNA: TGTGCCAGCAGCCAAGGGACCGGGACTAACTCCTACGAGCAGTACTTC
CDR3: CASSQGTGTNSYEQYF

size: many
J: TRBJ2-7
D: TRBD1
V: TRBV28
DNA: TGTGCCAGCAGTTTATCGGTGACAGGGGGCCTCGAGCAGTACTTC
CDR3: CASSLSVTGGLEQYF

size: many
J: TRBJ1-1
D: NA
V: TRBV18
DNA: TGTGCCAGCTCACGAAATATGGACACTGAAGCTTTCTTT
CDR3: CASSRNMDTEAFF

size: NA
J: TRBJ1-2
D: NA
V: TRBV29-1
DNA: TGCAGCGTTGATTTACAGCCTAACTATGGCTACACCTTC
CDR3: CSVDLQPNYGYTF

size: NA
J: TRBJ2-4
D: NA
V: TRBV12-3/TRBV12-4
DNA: TGTGCCAGCAGTTTAGACTTGAACATTCAGTACTTC
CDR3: CASSLDLNIQYF